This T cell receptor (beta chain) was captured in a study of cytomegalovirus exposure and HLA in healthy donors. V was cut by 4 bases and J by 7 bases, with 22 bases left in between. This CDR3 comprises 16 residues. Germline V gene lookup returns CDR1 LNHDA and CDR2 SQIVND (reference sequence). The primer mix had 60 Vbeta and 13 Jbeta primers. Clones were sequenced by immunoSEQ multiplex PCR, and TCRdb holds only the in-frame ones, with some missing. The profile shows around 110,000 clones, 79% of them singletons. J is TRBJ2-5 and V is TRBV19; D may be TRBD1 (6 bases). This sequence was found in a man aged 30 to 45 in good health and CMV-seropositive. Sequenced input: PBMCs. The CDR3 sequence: CASSTTLTGLDGTQYF. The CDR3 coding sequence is TGTGCCAGTAGTACGACCCTGACAGGCTTGGATGGGACCCAGTACTTC.